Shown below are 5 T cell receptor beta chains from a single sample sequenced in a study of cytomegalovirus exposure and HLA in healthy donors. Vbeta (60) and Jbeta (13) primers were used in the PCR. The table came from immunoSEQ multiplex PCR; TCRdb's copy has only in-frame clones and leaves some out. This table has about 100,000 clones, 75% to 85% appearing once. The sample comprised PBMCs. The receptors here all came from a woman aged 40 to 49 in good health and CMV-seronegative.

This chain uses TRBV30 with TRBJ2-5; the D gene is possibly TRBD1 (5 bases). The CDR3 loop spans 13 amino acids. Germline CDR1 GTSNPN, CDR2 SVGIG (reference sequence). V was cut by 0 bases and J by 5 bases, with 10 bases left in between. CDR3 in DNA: TGTGCCTGGAGTGTAGGTTCAGGGGAGACCCAGTACTTC. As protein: CAWSVGSGETQYF. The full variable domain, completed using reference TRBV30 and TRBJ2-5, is SQTIHQWPATLVQPVGSPLSLECTVEGTSNPNLYWYRQAAGRGLQLLFYSVGIGQISSEVPQNLSASRPQDRQFILSSKKLLLSDSGFYLCAWSVGSGETQYFGPGTRLLVL.

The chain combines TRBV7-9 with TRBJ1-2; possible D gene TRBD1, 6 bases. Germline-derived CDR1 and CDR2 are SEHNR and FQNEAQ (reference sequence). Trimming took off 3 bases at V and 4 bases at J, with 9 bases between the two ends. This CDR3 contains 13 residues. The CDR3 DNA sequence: TGTGCCAGCAGCTTGGACAGCACCTATGGCTACACCTTC. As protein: CASSLDSTYGYTF.

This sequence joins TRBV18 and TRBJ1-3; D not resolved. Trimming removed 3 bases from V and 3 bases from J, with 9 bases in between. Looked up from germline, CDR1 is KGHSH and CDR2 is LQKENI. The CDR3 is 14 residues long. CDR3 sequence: CASSPLAGGNTIYF. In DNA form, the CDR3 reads TGTGCCAGCTCACCCCTGGCGGGTGGAAACACCATATATTTT.

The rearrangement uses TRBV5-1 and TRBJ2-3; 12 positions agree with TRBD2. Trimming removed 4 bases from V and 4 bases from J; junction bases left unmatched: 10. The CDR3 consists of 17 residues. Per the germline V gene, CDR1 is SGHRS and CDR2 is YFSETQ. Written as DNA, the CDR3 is TGCGCCAGCAGCAAATCGACTAGCGGGGGAGTGGCAGATACGCAGTATTTT. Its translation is CASSKSTSGGVADTQYF.

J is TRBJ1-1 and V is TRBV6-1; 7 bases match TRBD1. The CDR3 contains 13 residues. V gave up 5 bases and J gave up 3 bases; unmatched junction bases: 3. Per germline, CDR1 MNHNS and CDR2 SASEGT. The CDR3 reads CASSHTGDTEAFF. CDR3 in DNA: TGTGCCAGCAGTCATACAGGGGACACTGAAGCTTTCTTT.